The next 10 T cell receptor beta chains were all read from a single sample in a study of T cell responses to AZD1222 COVID-19 vaccine. The protocol was immunoSEQ multiplex PCR, while the TCRdb copy is restricted to in-frame clones and leaves out a portion. This table has roughly 120,000 clones, approximately 90% appearing once. The sequences come from peripheral blood, collected 28 days after the second AZD1222 dose. The receptors were gathered from an adult who received the AZD1222 COVID-19 vaccine.

This clone appeared once. In nucleotides, the CDR3 is TGTGCCAGCAGTTCTCTTAGCGGGAGGGCCGGGGAGCAGTACTTC. Translated, it gives CASSSLSGRAGEQYF. This chain joins TRBV27 and TRBJ2-7, with 11 bases lining up with TRBD2. The germline CDR1 and CDR2 sequences are MNHEY and SMNVEV (reference sequence). The CDR3 has 15 residues. V dropped 4 bases and J dropped 7; count of bases not matched to a gene: 9.

The V call is TRBV5-4, the J call TRBJ2-4; 9 bases align to TRBD1. Germline lookup yields CDR1 SGHNT and CDR2 YYREEE (reference sequence). Trimming took 0 bases from V and 6 from J; bases not matched to a gene: 7. CDR3 length: 16 amino acids. The CDR3 loop is CASSLASGTGSNIQYF. The CDR3 nucleotides read TGTGCCAGCAGCTTGGCGAGCGGGACAGGGTCAAACATTCAGTACTTC.

This chain links TRBV27 with TRBJ1-2; the D is unclear. Trimming left V 6 bases short and J 8 bases short, with 25 bases between. The CDR3 length is 16 residues. CDR1 is MNHEY, CDR2 SMNVEV, per germline (reference sequence). CDR3 nucleotides: TGTGCCAGCAGCCCGACCACCACCCTAAGAGGGAGGGGCTACACCTTC. Translating gives CASSPTTTLRGRGYTF.

The chain uses TRBV7-9 and TRBJ1-1; maybe TRBD1 (5 bases). Per the germline V gene, CDR1 is SEHNR and CDR2 is FQNEAQ (reference sequence). With 8 bases removed from V and 0 bases from J, the gap between germline ends came to 16 bases. The CDR3 sequence is 15 residues long. CDR3 sequence: CASFNQGLMNTEAFF. CDR3 bases: TGTGCCAGCTTCAATCAGGGCCTCATGAACACTGAAGCTTTCTTT.

The V call is TRBV28, the J call TRBJ2-6; 8 nucleotides match TRBD1. The CDR3 is made up of 16 amino acids. The V gene end was trimmed by 8 bases and the J gene end by 2 bases; junction bases not matched to a gene: 8. The germline gives CDR1 MDHEN, CDR2 SYDVKM. CDR3 protein: CASETGGYTGANVLTF. CDR3 in DNA: TGTGCCAGCGAAACAGGGGGGTACACTGGGGCCAACGTCCTGACTTTC. Filled out from reference TRBV28 and TRBJ2-6, the complete variable domain reads DVKVTQSSRYLVKRTGEKVFLECVQDMDHENMFWYRQDPGLGLRLIYFSYDVKMKEKGDIPEGYSVSREKKERFSLILESASTNQTSMYLCASETGGYTGANVLTFGAGSRLTVL.

The chain combines TRBV7-2 with TRBJ1-1; D is perhaps TRBD1 (6 bases). The V and J ends lost 5 bases and 4 bases respectively, with 17 bases between them. The V gene's germline CDR1 is SGHTA and CDR2 FQGNSA. This CDR3 is built from 15 residues. The CDR3 DNA is TGTGCCAGCAGCCCTCTCAGGGGTAGGGTCACTGAAGCTTTCTTT. The encoded protein is CASSPLRGRVTEAFF. The full variable domain, its missing parts supplied by reference TRBV7-2 and TRBJ1-1, is GAGVSQSPSNKVTEKGKDVELRCDPISGHTALYWYRQSLGQGLEFLIYFQGNSAPDKSGLPSDRFSAERTGGSVSTLTIQRTQQEDSAVYLCASSPLRGRVTEAFFGQGTRLTVV.

The chain uses TRBV3-1 (or the pseudogene TRBV3-2) and TRBJ2-7, with 14 bases identical to TRBD2. Germline trimming cut 4 bases from V and 4 bases from J; bases unmatched to any gene: 3. This CDR3 is built from 15 residues. From germline, CDR1 is LGHDT and CDR2 YNNKEL (reference sequence). As DNA, the CDR3 is TGTGCCAGCAGCCTTGGACTAGCGGGAGGTTACGAGCAGTACTTC. Its protein product is CASSLGLAGGYEQYF.

The chain uses TRBV29-1 and TRBJ2-1; TRBD2 matches at 15 bases. CDR1 SQVTM and CDR2 ANQGSEA come from the germline V gene. The length of the CDR3 is 17 residues. Trimming took 4 bases from V and 0 from J; bases not matched to a gene: 4. The CDR3 bases are TGCAGCGTTGGAGGACTAGCGGGAGGGCCCTCCTACAATGAGCAGTTCTTC. Residues: CSVGGLAGGPSYNEQFF.

The DNA of the CDR3 is TGCGCCAGCGGATTTAGCGGGGCTGCCGGGGAGACCCAGTACTTC. It is translated as CASGFSGAAGETQYF. The chain uses TRBV5-1 and TRBJ2-5; 8 positions match TRBD2. The CDR3 contains 15 residues. Germline V gives CDR1 SGHRS, CDR2 YFSETQ. V dropped 7 bases and J dropped 5; count of bases not matched to a gene: 13.

V and J are TRBV19 and TRBJ2-7; D may be TRBD2 (6 bases). The CDR3 sequence is 14 residues long. Germline CDR1 is LNHDA and CDR2 is SQIVND (reference sequence). V lost 4 bases, J lost 2 bases, and 12 bases lay in between. In DNA, the CDR3 is TGTGCCAGTAGTACCCGGGGGTCGGCCTACGAGCAGTACTTC. Protein: CASSTRGSAYEQYF.